These T cell receptor beta chains were read from a single sample in a study of human T cells and chemical hapten exposure. Using its own MiXCR run on the RACE reads, TCRdb lists one record per CDR3 protein. The sample shows approximately 41,000 distinct CDR3 sequences, approximately 3.6% of them seen only once. The input for sequencing was whole blood, taken in connection with sensitization to the hapten diphenylcyclopropenone (DPC). The source of these receptors is a man aged 50 or older with alopecia areata. Some clones in this sample may be carry-over from other donors' samples. The CDR3 runs from the conserved cysteine through the conserved F or W. The D gene is left open where the match is weak. Clone size is stated in some rows and not others, as once, few, many or a class when expanded.

v_gene	abundance	j_gene	d_gene	CDR3aa	CDR3nt
TRBV12-3/TRBV12-4	few	TRBJ2-4	.	CASSLSGRLAKNIQYF	TGTGCCAGCAGTTTAAGTGGCCGGTTAGCCAAAAACATTCAGTACTTC
TRBV27	many	TRBJ2-7	TRBD1	CASTATGTDRYEQYF	TGTGCCAGCACCGCTACCGGGACAGACCGCTACGAGCAGTACTTC
TRBV3-1	many	TRBJ2-1	TRBD2	CASSQVGGAGGYNEQFF	TGTGCCAGCAGCCAAGTCGGAGGAGCGGGAGGCTACAATGAGCAGTTCTTC
TRBV4-3	many	TRBJ2-7	TRBD1	CASSRGQGYSEQYF	TGCGCCAGCAGCCGCGGACAGGGGTATAGCGAGCAGTACTTC
TRBV3-1	many	TRBJ2-6	.	CASSRGVLISGANVLTF	TGTGCCAGCAGCCGCGGGGTTCTCATCTCTGGGGCCAACGTCCTGACTTTC
TRBV28	.	TRBJ1-1	.	CASSLDSLRNTEAFF	TGTGCCAGCAGCCTTGACAGTTTAAGGAACACTGAAGCTTTCTTT
TRBV19	many	TRBJ2-3	TRBD2	CASSISGGGLAADTQYF	TGTGCCAGTAGTATAAGCGGGGGTGGACTAGCGGCAGATACGCAGTATTTT
TRBV7-9	many	TRBJ2-1	.	CASSPRAGGSSYNEQFF	TGTGCCAGCAGCCCCAGAGCAGGGGGGAGCTCCTACAATGAGCAGTTCTTC
TRBV10-2	many	TRBJ2-3	.	CASSDGSGPDTQYF	TGCGCCAGCAGTGACGGGAGTGGGCCAGATACGCAGTATTTT
TRBV12-3/TRBV12-4	many	TRBJ1-4	TRBD1	CASSSRTGATNEKLFF	TGTGCCAGCAGTTCCCGGACAGGGGCAACTAATGAAAAACTGTTTTTT
TRBV3-1	.	TRBJ2-1	.	CASRESGIVNEQFF	TGTGCCAGCAGAGAGTCAGGGATCGTCAATGAGCAGTTCTTC
TRBV10-3	many	TRBJ2-7	.	CAISESRQITTPYEQYF	TGTGCCATCAGTGAGTCCAGACAAATAACGACTCCATACGAGCAGTACTTC
TRBV5-1	many	TRBJ2-5	TRBD1	CASSPTGVQETQYF	TGCGCCAGCAGCCCAACAGGGGTGCAAGAGACCCAGTACTTC
TRBV7-2	many	TRBJ2-1	.	CASSLWGLSNEQFF	TGTGCCAGCAGCTTATGGGGGCTATCCAATGAGCAGTTCTTC
TRBV7-2	many	TRBJ2-1	.	CASSLRGGELGYNEQFF	TGTGCCAGCAGCTTAAGGGGGGGGGAATTGGGATACAATGAGCAGTTCTTC
TRBV5-1	many	TRBJ1-1	TRBD1	CASSSTRQGSEAFF	TGCGCCAGCAGCTCGACTCGACAGGGTTCTGAAGCTTTCTTT
TRBV20-1	many	TRBJ2-4	TRBD2	CSATPVTSGILLLAKNIQYF	TGCAGTGCTACCCCCGTTACTAGCGGGATCCTCCTCCTCGCCAAAAACATTCAGTACTTC
TRBV4-1	many	TRBJ2-1	.	CASSQGLPGLSSEQFF	TGCGCCAGCAGCCAAGGTCTCCCCGGTCTGAGCAGTGAGCAGTTCTTC
TRBV6-2/TRBV6-3	many	TRBJ2-1	TRBD2	CASSYEFLAGGYSSYNEQFF	TGTGCCAGCAGTTACGAGTTTCTAGCGGGAGGTTATAGCTCCTACAATGAGCAGTTCTTC
TRBV6-1	.	TRBJ1-5	.	CALNGGNNQPQHF	TGTGCCCTTAATGGCGGCAACAATCAGCCCCAGCATTTT
TRBV12-3/TRBV12-4	many	TRBJ1-6	TRBD1	CASSLTGGDSPLHF	TGTGCCAGCAGTCTGACAGGGGGCGATTCACCCCTCCACTTT
TRBV7-9	many	TRBJ1-4	.	CASSERVSTNEKLFF	TGTGCCAGCAGCGAGAGGGTTTCAACTAATGAAAAACTGTTTTTT
TRBV12-3/TRBV12-4	medium-sized	TRBJ1-5	TRBD1	CASSLQGDNQPQHF	TGTGCCAGCAGTTTACAGGGGGATAATCAGCCCCAGCATTTT
TRBV13	many	TRBJ1-5	TRBD1	CASSLIPLSGQQNNQPQHF	TGTGCCAGCAGCTTAATCCCCCTCTCGGGACAGCAAAACAATCAGCCCCAGCATTTT
TRBV29-1	many	TRBJ2-7	.	CSVADSGQYF	TGCAGCGTAGCGGACAGTGGCCAGTACTTC
TRBV3-1	many	TRBJ2-1	.	CASSPRGVTVVPAFF	TGTGCCAGCAGCCCGCGAGGCGTCACCGTAGTTCCAGCCTTCTTC
TRBV29-1	.	TRBJ2-5	.	CSVESGGETQYF	TGCAGCGTTGAGTCAGGAGGGGAGACCCAGTACTTC
TRBV12-3/TRBV12-4	many	TRBJ2-3	.	CASSPSGDTQYF	TGTGCCAGCAGCCCCTCTGGAGATACGCAGTATTTT
TRBV4-2	.	TRBJ2-3	TRBD2	CASSHGLAGGSTDTQYF	TGTGCCAGCAGCCATGGACTAGCGGGAGGATCCACAGATACGCAGTATTTT
TRBV9	many	TRBJ2-1	TRBD2	CASSVVGLAGGTYNEQFF	TGTGCCAGCAGCGTAGTCGGTCTAGCGGGAGGTACCTACAATGAGCAGTTCTTC
TRBV12-3/TRBV12-4	many	TRBJ2-5	.	CASSRLGTVETQYF	TGTGCCAGCAGCCGTCTCGGAACAGTTGAGACCCAGTACTTC
TRBV5-5	few	TRBJ2-1	.	CASSFQGSGYNEQFF	TGTGCCAGCAGCTTTCAGGGTAGCGGATACAATGAGCAGTTCTTC
TRBV20-1	many	TRBJ1-2	.	CSARDQNYGYTF	TGCAGTGCTAGGGACCAGAACTATGGCTACACCTTC
TRBV5-5	many	TRBJ1-4	.	CASSLEGQLNEKLFF	TGTGCCAGCAGCTTGGAGGGGCAGCTAAATGAAAAACTGTTTTTT
TRBV2	.	TRBJ2-3	TRBD2	CASSGGRESTDTQYF	TGTGCCAGCAGTGGCGGGCGGGAGTCAACAGATACGCAGTATTTT
TRBV12-3/TRBV12-4	many	TRBJ2-1	TRBD2	CASSLTSGSHNEQFF	TGTGCCAGCAGTTTAACTAGCGGGAGCCACAATGAGCAGTTCTTC
TRBV18	many	TRBJ2-7	TRBD1	CASSPISTGDYEQYF	TGTGCCAGCTCACCGATCTCTACAGGGGATTACGAGCAGTACTTC
TRBV5-6	few	TRBJ1-2	.	CASRPCDYWTPNYGYTF	TGTGCCAGCAGGCCGTGTGATTACTGGACCCCTAACTATGGCTACACCTTC
TRBV5-1	many	TRBJ2-6	TRBD1	CASSRTGPSSGANVLTF	TGCGCCAGCAGCCGGACAGGACCGAGCTCTGGGGCCAACGTCCTGACTTTC